This TCR beta chain was identified in a study of blood T cell repertoires in COVID-19. Study-level background: Acute and convalescent COVID-19 specimens originated in the United States, Italy and Spain. Sources were T cells, B-cell-depleted T cells, or PBMCs; the material itself was cDNA or gDNA.

Only in-frame clones appear in the TCRdb table, and some are missing; sequencing was by immunoSEQ multiplex PCR. Among nearly 55,000 clones, around 93% were seen once, and the ten largest hold approximately 8%. This clone was seen a few times. Trimming cost V 0 bases and J 4 bases; bases outside gene matches: 9. There are 17 residues in the CDR3. Germline loops: CDR1 LNHNV, CDR2 YYDKDF (reference sequence). Input material: peripheral blood. The TCR originated in a woman aged 60 to 75 with active or convalescent COVID-19. This chain connects TRBV15 to TRBJ1-3, with 7 bases that match TRBD1. The CDR3 reads CATSRDPETGMGNTIYF. CDR3 coding DNA: TGTGCCACCAGCAGAGATCCAGAGACAGGGATGGGAAACACCATATATTTT.